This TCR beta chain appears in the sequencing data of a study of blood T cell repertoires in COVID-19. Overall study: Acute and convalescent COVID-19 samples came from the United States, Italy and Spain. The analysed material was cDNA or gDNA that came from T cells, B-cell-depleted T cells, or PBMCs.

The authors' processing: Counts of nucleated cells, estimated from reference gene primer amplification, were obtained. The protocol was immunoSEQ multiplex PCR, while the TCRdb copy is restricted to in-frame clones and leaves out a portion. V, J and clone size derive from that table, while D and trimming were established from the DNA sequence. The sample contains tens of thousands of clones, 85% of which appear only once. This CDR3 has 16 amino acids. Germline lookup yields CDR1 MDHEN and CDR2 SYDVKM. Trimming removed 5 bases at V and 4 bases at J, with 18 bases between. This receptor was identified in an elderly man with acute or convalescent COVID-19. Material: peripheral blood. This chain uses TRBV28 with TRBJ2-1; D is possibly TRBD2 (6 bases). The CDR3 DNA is TGTGCCAGCAGTGCCCTAACGGGAGATAGTTACAATGAGCAGTTCTTC. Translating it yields CASSALTGDSYNEQFF.